This TCR beta chain comes out of a study of human T cells and chemical hapten exposure. General study findings and limits: After DPC sensitization, TCRs above 1 in 1000 frequency showed no change.

In the case of this clonotype: Its target is unknown.

What the library attached to individual cDNA molecules were unique molecular identifiers. Per the original data handling: A typical sample had 95,000 to 100,000 TCRs, with about 23,224 to 700,000 overall. TCRdb reanalysed the reads using MiXCR and keeps one entry per CDR3 protein. The V and J calls come from TCRdb's annotation, not from the publication. The sample has about 120,000 distinct CDR3 sequences, around 9% seen once. Deletions cut 0 bases from V and 1 base from J, with 3 bases between. This CDR3 spans 12 amino acids. Germline CDR1 reads DFQATT; CDR2 reads SNEGSKA (reference sequence). The total RNA was obtained from whole blood that was not fractionated.

This clonotype originated in a human donor in good health. Some clones in this sample may be carry-over from other donors' samples. Sequenced sample: whole blood. The chain carries TRBV20-1 and TRBJ1-1; D is unresolved. The CDR3 spells CSAREGNTEAFF. CDR3 DNA: TGCAGTGCTAGAGAGGGGAACACTGAAGCTTTCTTT.